Sequencing of this T cell receptor beta chain was carried out in a study of identical twins. All of the donors were Caucasians in good health. A universal primer site was added by template switching, and unique molecular identifiers were carried by the cDNA. Each CDR3 protein gets one entry after TCRdb re-called the 5' RACE reads with MiXCR. This table has approximately 300,000 distinct CDR3 sequences, roughly 9% appearing once. Germline-derived CDR1 and CDR2 are MDHEN and SYDVKM. The CDR3 sequence is 13 residues long. V shed 5 bases and J shed 0 bases, with 6 bases lying between them. The same data also contributed to another study, on yellow fever vaccine responses in identical twins.

The sequence was collected from a woman under 30 in good health. This chain links TRBV28 with TRBJ2-3; no reliable D call. Sequenced sample: CD8+ T cells sorted from blood. In DNA form, the CDR3 reads TGTGCCAGCAGTGACACTAGCACAGATACGCAGTATTTT. Amino acids: CASSDTSTDTQYF.